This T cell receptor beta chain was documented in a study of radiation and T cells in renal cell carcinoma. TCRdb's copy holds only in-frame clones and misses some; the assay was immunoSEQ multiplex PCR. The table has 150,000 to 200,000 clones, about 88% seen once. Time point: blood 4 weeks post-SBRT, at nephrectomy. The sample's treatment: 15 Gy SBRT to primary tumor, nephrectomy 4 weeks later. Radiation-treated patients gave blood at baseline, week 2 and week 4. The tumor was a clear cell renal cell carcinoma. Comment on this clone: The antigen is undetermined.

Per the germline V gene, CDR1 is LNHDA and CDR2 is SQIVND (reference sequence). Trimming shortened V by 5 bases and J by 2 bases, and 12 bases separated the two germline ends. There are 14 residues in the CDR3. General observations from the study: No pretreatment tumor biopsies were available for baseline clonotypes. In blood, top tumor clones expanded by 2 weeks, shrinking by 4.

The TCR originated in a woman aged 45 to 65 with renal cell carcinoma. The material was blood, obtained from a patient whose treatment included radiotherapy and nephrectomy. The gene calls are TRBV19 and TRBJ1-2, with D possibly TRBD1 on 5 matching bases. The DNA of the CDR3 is TGTGCCAGTAGTCGGCAGGGCGTCAACTATGGCTACACCTTC. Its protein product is CASSRQGVNYGYTF.